Below, 20 T cell receptor beta chains from the same sample are listed, as sequenced in a study of blood T cell repertoires in COVID-19. Measured with immunoSEQ multiplex PCR; TCRdb has only the in-frame clones, and not every one. The repertoire holds about 15,000 clones, about 80% seen once, with under 35% in the top ten. Material: peripheral blood. All receptors derive from a man between 65 and 85 years old with active or convalescent COVID-19.

The CDR3 coding sequence is TGTGCCAGCAGTTTGGCTAGCGAGCAAGAGACCCAGTACTTC. Translation: CASSLASEQETQYF. The chain uses TRBV6-2 or TRBV6-3 and TRBJ2-5; TRBD2 might be the D (6 bases). The CDR3 contains 14 residues. The V gene lost 4 bases and the J gene lost 2 bases, with 11 bases spanning the gap. Looked up from germline, CDR1 is MNHEY and CDR2 is SVGEGT.

This clone has only a few counts. The chain links TRBV6-5 to TRBJ1-3; 7 positions agree with TRBD1. CDR3 length: 15 residues. Per germline, CDR1 MNHEY and CDR2 SVGAGI. The ends lost 6 bases at V and 0 bases at J; junction bases unmatched: 5. CDR3 DNA sequence: TGTGCCAGCAGCCGGACAGGTCGCTCTGGAAACACCATATATTTT. It is translated as CASSRTGRSGNTIYF.

The chain joins TRBV9 to TRBJ2-3; D is ambiguous. V was cut by 1 base and J by 2 bases, with 11 bases left in between. Looked up from germline, CDR1 is SGDLS and CDR2 is YYNGEE. The CDR3 spans 15 residues. Written as DNA, the CDR3 is TGTGCCAGCAGCGTAAGCGTGCAGCTCACAGATACGCAGTATTTT. This gives the protein CASSVSVQLTDTQYF.

As DNA, the CDR3 is TGTGCCAACTCCGGGACAGGGTCATACGAGCAGTACTTC. Protein sequence: CANSGTGSYEQYF. The chain joins TRBV21-1 to TRBJ2-7; the table calls TRBD1, which could not be checked here. TRBV21-1 has pseudogene status. CDR3 length: 13 amino acids.

The chain links TRBV7-2 to TRBJ2-5; 16 bases are shared with TRBD2. V trimming: 3 bases; J trimming: 2 bases; junction bases outside the gene matches: 6. The CDR3 runs 18 residues. Germline V gene lookup returns CDR1 SGHTA and CDR2 FQGNSA. CDR3: CASSFGTSGRDPQETQYF. CDR3 in DNA: TGTGCCAGCAGCTTCGGGACTAGCGGGAGGGATCCTCAAGAGACCCAGTACTTC.

A few counts support this clone. The gene calls are TRBV3-1 (or the pseudogene TRBV3-2) and TRBJ1-1; TRBD1 is a possible D gene (5 bases). V gave up 1 base and J gave up 4 bases, with 7 bases separating them. Germline V gives CDR1 LGHDT, CDR2 YNNKEL (reference sequence). The CDR3 length is 13 residues. In DNA form, the CDR3 reads TGTGCCAGCAGCCAAGTCCAGGGCACTGAAGCTTTCTTT. This codes for CASSQVQGTEAFF.

J is TRBJ2-3 and V is TRBV29-1; D is possibly TRBD2 (5 bases). With 4 bases removed from V and 0 bases from J, the gap between germline ends came to 14 bases. There are 15 residues in the CDR3. In germline, CDR1 is SQVTM, CDR2 ANQGSEA. The CDR3 sequence: CSVAPRAPSTDTQYF. The CDR3 coding sequence is TGCAGCGTTGCCCCGAGGGCACCTAGCACAGATACGCAGTATTTT.

This clone appeared a single time. The genes are TRBV2 and TRBJ2-3; no firm D call. CDR1 SNHLY and CDR2 FYNNEI come from the germline V gene. Trimming took off 2 bases at V and 6 bases at J, with 15 bases between the two ends. The CDR3 totals 15 residues. The CDR3 DNA is TGTGCCAGCAGTGAATTTGGGCAGGATGGGGATACGCAGTATTTT. Amino acids: CASSEFGQDGDTQYF.

The chain is built from TRBV10-3 and TRBJ2-5; TRBD2 might be the D (5 bases). The V end lost 2 bases, the J end lost 6 bases, and 13 bases lay between the germline ends. Germline loops: CDR1 ENHRY, CDR2 SYGVKD. This CDR3 has 14 residues. The chain's CDR3 is CAISEEGDKKTQYF. The CDR3 DNA follows: TGTGCCATCAGTGAGGAGGGAGACAAAAAGACCCAGTACTTC.

The J gene is TRBJ2-2, the V gene TRBV5-8; D remains ambiguous. V was shortened by 5 bases and J by 0 bases, with 20 bases between the two germline ends. The CDR3 extends over 18 amino acids. Germline V lookup: CDR1 SGHTS, CDR2 YDEGEE. Here the CDR3 reads CASSSAPSSGSNTGELFF. The CDR3 region has the DNA TGTGCCAGCAGTTCGGCCCCTAGTTCTGGTTCGAACACCGGGGAGCTGTTTTTT.

This clone was seen just once. The J gene is TRBJ1-2, the V gene TRBV28; D is undetermined. The germline V and J ends were trimmed by 7 bases and 7 bases, with 13 bases remaining between them. The CDR3 sequence is 12 residues long. Per the germline V gene, CDR1 is MDHEN and CDR2 is SYDVKM. CDR3 protein: CASMAEGGGYTF. In nucleotides, the CDR3 is TGTGCCAGCATGGCAGAGGGTGGTGGCTACACCTTC.

This clone was seen only a few times. This chain links TRBV6-2 or TRBV6-3 with TRBJ2-7, with 8 nucleotides matching TRBD2. The CDR3 sequence is 13 residues long. Germline lookup yields CDR1 MNHEY and CDR2 SVGEGT. V trimming: 2 bases; J trimming: 3 bases; junction bases outside the gene matches: 0. CDR3 sequence: CASSYAGGYEQYF. CDR3 nucleotides: TGTGCCAGCAGTTACGCGGGGGGCTACGAGCAGTACTTC.

V is TRBV5-4 and J is TRBJ2-5, with no clear D. V lost 1 base, J lost 7 bases, and 14 bases lay in between. CDR1 is SGHNT and CDR2 is YYREEE in the germline V gene (reference sequence). CDR3 size: 14 residues. The CDR3 spells CASSLKSVTGTQYF. The CDR3 bases are TGTGCCAGCAGCTTGAAATCTGTAACTGGGACCCAGTACTTC.

The J gene is TRBJ1-4, the V gene TRBV30; 7 bases are a match to TRBD1. The germline V gene encodes CDR1 GTSNPN and CDR2 SVGIG (reference sequence). CDR3 length: 13 residues. V shed 5 bases, J shed 4 bases, and the junction held 4 bases outside the gene matches. For the CDR3, the DNA is TGTGCCTGGGGAGGACAGGTTAATGAAAAACTGTTTTTT. Protein: CAWGGQVNEKLFF.

The chain recombines TRBV7-8 with TRBJ1-2; weak D call: TRBD1 (6 bases). V was trimmed by 1 base and J by 4 bases, leaving 16 bases between them. Looked up from germline, CDR1 is SGHVS and CDR2 is FQNEAQ. This CDR3 comprises 16 residues. CDR3 sequence: CASSLGNRGTAYGYTF. DNA of the CDR3: TGTGCCAGCAGCTTAGGCAATAGGGGGACCGCCTATGGCTACACCTTC.

This sequence joins TRBV4-3 and TRBJ1-4; D remains ambiguous. The germline V gene has CDR1 LGHNA and CDR2 YSLEER. V was trimmed by 0 bases and J by 7 bases, leaving 12 bases between them. The CDR3 has 15 residues. The CDR3 region has the DNA TGCGCCAGCAGCCAAGATCTTGCGGGAACTGAAAAACTGTTTTTT. Protein product: CASSQDLAGTEKLFF.

DNA for the CDR3: TGCGCCAGCAGCTTGGCCGGCGTCAGGTCGTCACATAATACGCAGTATTTT. Residues: CASSLAGVRSSHNTQYF. The chain links TRBV5-1 to TRBJ2-3, with unresolved D. Deletions cut 0 bases from V and 7 bases from J, with 21 bases between. Germline values: CDR1 SGHRS, CDR2 YFSETQ. The CDR3 loop spans 17 amino acids.

The rearrangement joins TRBV9 to TRBJ1-1, with D hard to call. The CDR3 has 16 amino acids. Germline loops: CDR1 SGDLS, CDR2 YYNGEE. V lost 0 bases, J lost 4 bases, and 16 bases lay in between. This chain's CDR3 is CASSVGGHSGGTEAFF. In DNA form, the CDR3 reads TGTGCCAGCAGCGTAGGTGGGCATTCGGGAGGCACTGAAGCTTTCTTT.

The chain couples TRBV12-3 or TRBV12-4 to TRBJ2-2; a weak D match, TRBD1 (6 bases). CDR3 length: 13 amino acids. V gave up 6 bases and J gave up 6 bases, with 11 bases separating them. The CDR3, as DNA: TGTGCCAGCAGGACACAGGGCCCCGGGGAGCTGTTTTTT. This encodes CASRTQGPGELFF.

This clone was detected only a few times. This chain uses TRBV27 with TRBJ2-3; 7 bases are a match to TRBD1. The CDR3 has 16 residues. Germline CDR1 is MNHEY and CDR2 is SMNVEV (reference sequence). V lost 1 base to trimming and J lost 6 bases; unmatched junction nucleotides: 10. The chain's CDR3 is CASSLLFGTATDTQYF. CDR3 DNA sequence: TGTGCCAGCAGTTTATTATTCGGGACAGCCACCGATACGCAGTATTTT.